This T cell receptor (beta chain) emerged from a study of shared clonotypes between healthy human individuals. About the research overall: Each donor contributed plates that comprised three CD4 naive, three CD4 memory, two CD8 naive and one CD8 memory.

Assay execution took place at the deep level. Sequencing used immunoSEQ multiplex PCR; TCRdb keeps in-frame clones, though not all of them. The repertoire has under 600,000 clones, approximately 97% of them found once; the top ten carry about 0.06%. A split of CD4+ cells into CD45RA+ naive and CD45RA-negative memory subsets was performed. This clone was recorded once. This CDR3 region has 14 residues. With V trimmed by 6 bases and J by 9 bases, 9 bases remained unmatched. Germline V gene data show CDR1 as MDHEN and CDR2 as SYDVKM. The receptor comes from a woman under 40 in good health. This chain uses TRBV28 with TRBJ2-1; 9 bases are shared with TRBD1. The sequencing sample was made of naive CD4+ T cells sorted from blood. As to subset: CD45RA+ positively selected. CDR3 bases: TGTGCCAGCAGCCAGAATACAGGGGGCCTTGAGCAGTTCTTC. This codes for CASSQNTGGLEQFF.